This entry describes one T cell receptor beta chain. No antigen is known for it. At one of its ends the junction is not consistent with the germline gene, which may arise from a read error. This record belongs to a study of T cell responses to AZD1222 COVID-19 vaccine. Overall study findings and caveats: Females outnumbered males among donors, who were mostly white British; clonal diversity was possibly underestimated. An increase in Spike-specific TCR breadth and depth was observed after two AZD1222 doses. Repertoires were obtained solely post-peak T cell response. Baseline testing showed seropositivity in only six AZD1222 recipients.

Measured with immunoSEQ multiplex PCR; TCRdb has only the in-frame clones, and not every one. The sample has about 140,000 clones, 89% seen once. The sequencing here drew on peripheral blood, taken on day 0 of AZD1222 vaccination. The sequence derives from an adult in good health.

CDR3 loop: CASSIGAGGDEKLFF. The CDR3, as DNA: TGTGCCAGCAGTATAGGAGCAGGGGGGGACGAAAAACTGTTTTTT. The genes are TRBV19 and TRBJ1-4, with TRBD1 matching 7 bases. The germline CDR1 and CDR2 sequences are LNHDA and SQIVND (reference sequence). This CDR3 is 15 amino acids long.